This T cell receptor (beta chain) was sequenced in a study of beta chain features in type 1 diabetes. General study points: TCRB CDR3 length was moderately but significantly reduced in all four CD4+ subsets of Type 1 diabetes patients. In type 1 diabetes patients, VDJ junctions had fewer insertions; deletions at these junctions were more frequent. Sequencing from cDNA could over-represent high-TCR-expressing cells.

Cell sorting via CD45RO/CCR7/CD25/CD127/CD95/CD27 was performed to obtain CD4+ naive, central memory, regulatory and stem cell-like memory cells. Remarks on this clone: Its antigen is unidentified.

The isolated RNA, all of it, was reverse transcribed, so expressed TCRB transcripts were what got sequenced. TCRdb's table, derived via immunoSEQ multiplex PCR, lists solely in-frame clones and lacks some. The sample comprises approximately 380,000 clones, more than 13% of which are singletons, and 0.019% rests with the top ten. The CDR3 loop spans 12 amino acids. Trimming took 9 bases from V and 5 from J, leaving 13 bases between them. CDR1 is SNHLY, CDR2 FYNNEI, per germline. This receptor was taken from a woman aged 18 to 35 in good health. Sequenced input: naive CD4+ T cells from blood. This rearrangement joins TRBV2 to TRBJ1-1; maybe TRBD1 (5 bases). The CDR3 DNA sequence: TGTGCCAGGACCGGGGGGACTACTGAAGCTTTCTTT. Encoded protein: CARTGGTTEAFF.